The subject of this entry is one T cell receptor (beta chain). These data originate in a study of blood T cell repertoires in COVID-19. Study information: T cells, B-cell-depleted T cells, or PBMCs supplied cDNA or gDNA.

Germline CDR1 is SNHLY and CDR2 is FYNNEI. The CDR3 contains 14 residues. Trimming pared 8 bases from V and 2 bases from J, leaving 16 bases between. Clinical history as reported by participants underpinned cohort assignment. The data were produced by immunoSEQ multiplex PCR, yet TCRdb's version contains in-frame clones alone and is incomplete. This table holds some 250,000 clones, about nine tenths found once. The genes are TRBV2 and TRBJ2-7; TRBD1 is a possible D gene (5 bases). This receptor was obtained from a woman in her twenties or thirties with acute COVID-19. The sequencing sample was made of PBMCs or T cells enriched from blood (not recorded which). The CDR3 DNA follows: TGTGCCAGCTCCCCTACAGGCAACACCTACGAGCAGTACTTC. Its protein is CASSPTGNTYEQYF.